These T cell receptor beta chains were read from a single sample in a study of CXCR3-negative and CXCR3-positive naive CD8 T cells. One entry per CDR3 protein, without DNA, is what TCRdb gives after re-calling the 5' RACE reads. The sample holds 100,000 to 150,000 distinct CDR3 sequences. Sequencing input: naive CXCR3- CD8+ T cells from blood. These receptors were taken from a human donor in good health. Some clones in this sample may be carry-over from other donors' samples. Both conserved end residues are part of each CDR3. Each record gives: CDR3 protein, V gene, J gene.

CDR3aa: CSAERRQGNYNEQFF
v_gene: TRBV20-1
j_gene: TRBJ2-1

CDR3aa: CASRAGLNTDTQYF
v_gene: TRBV6-5
j_gene: TRBJ2-3

CDR3aa: CSVGAWTGVLEAFF
v_gene: TRBV29-1
j_gene: TRBJ1-1

CDR3aa: CASRGGRGYNEQFF
v_gene: TRBV7-8
j_gene: TRBJ2-1

CDR3aa: CASSRRDRYSYEQYF
v_gene: TRBV7-9
j_gene: TRBJ2-7

CDR3aa: CASSQDLSGTLSGANVLTF
v_gene: TRBV4-2
j_gene: TRBJ2-6

CDR3aa: CASSGRDTDTQYF
v_gene: TRBV2
j_gene: TRBJ2-3

CDR3aa: CAISELGPSNQPQHF
v_gene: TRBV10-3
j_gene: TRBJ1-5

CDR3aa: CASSSVVAGTSPVSSYNEQFF
v_gene: TRBV28
j_gene: TRBJ2-1

CDR3aa: CASTTDSASYEQYF
v_gene: TRBV11-2
j_gene: TRBJ2-7

CDR3aa: CTSSLSGSIQYF
v_gene: TRBV27
j_gene: TRBJ2-4

CDR3aa: CSASSLDTQYF
v_gene: TRBV20-1
j_gene: TRBJ2-3

CDR3aa: CASSPQGRGQETQYF
v_gene: TRBV4-1
j_gene: TRBJ2-5

CDR3aa: CASSLVGTDYGYTF
v_gene: TRBV12-3/TRBV12-4
j_gene: TRBJ1-2

CDR3aa: CASNSGGSREMQDSTDTQYF
v_gene: TRBV5-6
j_gene: TRBJ2-3

CDR3aa: CASSLEGASAFF
v_gene: TRBV28
j_gene: TRBJ1-1

CDR3aa: CASSRTTSYEQYF
v_gene: TRBV7-9
j_gene: TRBJ2-7

CDR3aa: CASSSRQGGEWFNEQFF
v_gene: TRBV5-1
j_gene: TRBJ2-1

CDR3aa: CAISEGAGSYNEQFF
v_gene: TRBV10-3
j_gene: TRBJ2-1

CDR3aa: CASRRGTGGQNIQYF
v_gene: TRBV28
j_gene: TRBJ2-4

CDR3aa: CASSDPISGRLGYEQYF
v_gene: TRBV9
j_gene: TRBJ2-7

CDR3aa: CATSRDRSYYGYTF
v_gene: TRBV15
j_gene: TRBJ1-2

CDR3aa: CASSQGQGAGGELFF
v_gene: TRBV4-3
j_gene: TRBJ2-2

CDR3aa: CASSPQGGPGIETQYF
v_gene: TRBV7-7
j_gene: TRBJ2-5

CDR3aa: CASSLSGGRLDTQYF
v_gene: TRBV27
j_gene: TRBJ2-3

CDR3aa: CSVEKGAKNIQYF
v_gene: TRBV29-1
j_gene: TRBJ2-4

CDR3aa: CASSARRGDGPNYGYTF
v_gene: TRBV11-3
j_gene: TRBJ1-2

CDR3aa: CASSQDLGQGTNNEQFF
v_gene: TRBV4-1
j_gene: TRBJ2-1

CDR3aa: CSVELEGTYNEQFF
v_gene: TRBV29-1
j_gene: TRBJ2-1

CDR3aa: CASSHPRGAGTDTQYF
v_gene: TRBV12-3/TRBV12-4
j_gene: TRBJ2-3

CDR3aa: CASRGSFIAKNIQYF
v_gene: TRBV12-3/TRBV12-4
j_gene: TRBJ2-4

CDR3aa: CASSLSGFGELFF
v_gene: TRBV27
j_gene: TRBJ2-2

CDR3aa: CASTVTTYEQYF
v_gene: TRBV2
j_gene: TRBJ2-7

CDR3aa: CASSLYTGNTGELFF
v_gene: TRBV5-1
j_gene: TRBJ2-2

CDR3aa: CASSPTGTGELFF
v_gene: TRBV9
j_gene: TRBJ2-2

CDR3aa: CASSDQGFSEAFF
v_gene: TRBV12-3/TRBV12-4
j_gene: TRBJ1-1

CDR3aa: CASSSRDRLYGYTF
v_gene: TRBV6-5
j_gene: TRBJ1-2

CDR3aa: CASSPAGTGTYEQYF
v_gene: TRBV7-8
j_gene: TRBJ2-7

CDR3aa: CSVADRGAYEQYF
v_gene: TRBV29-1
j_gene: TRBJ2-7

CDR3aa: CASSLAHTSGNEQFF
v_gene: TRBV5-5
j_gene: TRBJ2-1

CDR3aa: CASSQGPDRGRYEQYF
v_gene: TRBV4-1
j_gene: TRBJ2-7